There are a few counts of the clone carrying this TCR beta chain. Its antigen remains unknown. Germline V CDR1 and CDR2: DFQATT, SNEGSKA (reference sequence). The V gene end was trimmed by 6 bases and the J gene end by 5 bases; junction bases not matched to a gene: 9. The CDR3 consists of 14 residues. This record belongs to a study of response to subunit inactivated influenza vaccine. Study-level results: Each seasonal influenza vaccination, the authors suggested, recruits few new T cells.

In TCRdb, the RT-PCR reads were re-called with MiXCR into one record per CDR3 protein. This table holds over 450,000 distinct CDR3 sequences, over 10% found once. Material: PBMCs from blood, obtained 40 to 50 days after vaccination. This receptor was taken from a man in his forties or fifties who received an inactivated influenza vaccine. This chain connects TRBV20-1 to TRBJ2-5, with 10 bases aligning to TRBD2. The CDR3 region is CSATSGGAWETQYF. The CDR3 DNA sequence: TGCAGTGCCACGAGCGGGGGGGCCTGGGAGACCCAGTACTTC.